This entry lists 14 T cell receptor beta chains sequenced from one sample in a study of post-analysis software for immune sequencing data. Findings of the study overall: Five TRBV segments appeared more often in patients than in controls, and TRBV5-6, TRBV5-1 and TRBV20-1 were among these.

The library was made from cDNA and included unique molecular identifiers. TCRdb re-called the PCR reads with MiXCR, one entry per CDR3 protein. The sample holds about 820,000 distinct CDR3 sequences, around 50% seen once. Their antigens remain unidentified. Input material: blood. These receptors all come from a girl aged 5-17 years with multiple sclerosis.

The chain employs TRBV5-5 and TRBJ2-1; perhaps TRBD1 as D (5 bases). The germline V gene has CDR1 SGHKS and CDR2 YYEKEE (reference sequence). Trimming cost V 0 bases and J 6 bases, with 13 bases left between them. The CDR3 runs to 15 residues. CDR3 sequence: CASSLVLKGANEQFF. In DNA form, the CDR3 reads TGTGCCAGCAGCTTGGTTCTCAAAGGGGCCAATGAGCAGTTCTTC.

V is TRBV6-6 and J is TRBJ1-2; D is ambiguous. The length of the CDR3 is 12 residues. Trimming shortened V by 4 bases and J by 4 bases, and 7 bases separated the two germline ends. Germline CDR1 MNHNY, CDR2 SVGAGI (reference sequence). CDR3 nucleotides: TGTGCCAGCAGTTTGGCAGTCTATGGCTACACCTTC. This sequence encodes CASSLAVYGYTF.

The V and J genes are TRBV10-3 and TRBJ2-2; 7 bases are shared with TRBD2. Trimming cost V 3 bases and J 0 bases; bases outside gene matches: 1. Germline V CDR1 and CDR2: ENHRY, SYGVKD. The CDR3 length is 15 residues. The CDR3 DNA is TGTGCCATCAGTGATCTAGCGGCGAACACCGGGGAGCTGTTTTTT. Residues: CAISDLAANTGELFF.

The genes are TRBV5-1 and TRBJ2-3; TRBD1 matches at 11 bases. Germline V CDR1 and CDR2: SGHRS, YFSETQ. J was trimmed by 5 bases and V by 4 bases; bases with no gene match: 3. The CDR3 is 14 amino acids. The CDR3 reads CASSPGQGGDTQYF. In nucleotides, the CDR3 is TGCGCCAGCAGCCCGGGACAGGGGGGAGATACGCAGTATTTT.

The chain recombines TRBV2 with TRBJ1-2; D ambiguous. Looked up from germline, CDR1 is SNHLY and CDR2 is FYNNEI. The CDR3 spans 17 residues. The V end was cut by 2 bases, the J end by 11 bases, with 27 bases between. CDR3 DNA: TGTGCCAGCAGTGAATGGGGAGGGAAGGGTACTCTATGGCTGTACACCTTC. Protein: CASSEWGGKGTLWLYTF.

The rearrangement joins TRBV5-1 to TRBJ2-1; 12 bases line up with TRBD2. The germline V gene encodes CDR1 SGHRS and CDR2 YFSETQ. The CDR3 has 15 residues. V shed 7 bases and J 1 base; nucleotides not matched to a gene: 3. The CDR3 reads CASGLAGGSYNEQFF. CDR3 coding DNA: TGCGCCAGCGGCCTAGCGGGGGGGTCCTACAATGAGCAGTTCTTC.

The CDR3 here is CASSPRADSYEQYF. The CDR3, as DNA: TGTGCCAGCAGTCCGCGCGCCGACAGCTACGAGCAGTACTTC. The chain links TRBV7-2 to TRBJ2-7, with D possibly matching TRBD1 (5 bases). The CDR3 sequence is 14 residues long. V was clipped by 6 bases and J by 3 bases, with 15 bases between them. Germline lookup yields CDR1 SGHTA and CDR2 FQGNSA. The complete variable domain, with remaining parts taken from reference TRBV7-2 and TRBJ2-7, reads GAGVSQSPSNKVTEKGKDVELRCDPISGHTALYWYRQSLGQGLEFLIYFQGNSAPDKSGLPSDRFSAERTGGSVSTLTIQRTQQEDSAVYLCASSPRADSYEQYFGPGTRLTVT.

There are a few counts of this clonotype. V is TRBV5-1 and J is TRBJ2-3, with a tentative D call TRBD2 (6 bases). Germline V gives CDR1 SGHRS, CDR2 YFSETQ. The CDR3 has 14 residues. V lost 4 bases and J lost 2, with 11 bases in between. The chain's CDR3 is CASSQGLLTDTQYF. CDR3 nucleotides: TGCGCCAGCAGCCAGGGACTGCTCACAGATACGCAGTATTTT.

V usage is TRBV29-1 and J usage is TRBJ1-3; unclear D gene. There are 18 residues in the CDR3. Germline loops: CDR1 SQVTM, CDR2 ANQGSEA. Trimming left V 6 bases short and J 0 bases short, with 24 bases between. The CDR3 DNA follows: TGCAGCGTCGCCCTACTTGGGCCGGGTGGTCTCTCTGGAAACACCATATATTTT. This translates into CSVALLGPGGLSGNTIYF.

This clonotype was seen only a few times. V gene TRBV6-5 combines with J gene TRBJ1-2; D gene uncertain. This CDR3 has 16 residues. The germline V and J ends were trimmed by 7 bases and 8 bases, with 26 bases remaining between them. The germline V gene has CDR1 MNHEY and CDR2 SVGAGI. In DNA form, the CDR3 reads TGTGCCAGCACCCGACCTGGGCGGTTTGGAGGTTCGGGCTACACCTTC. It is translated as CASTRPGRFGGSGYTF.

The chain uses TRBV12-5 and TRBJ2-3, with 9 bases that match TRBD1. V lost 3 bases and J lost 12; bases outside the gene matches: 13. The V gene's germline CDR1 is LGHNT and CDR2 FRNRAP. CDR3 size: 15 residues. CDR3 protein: CASGLNPGTGTQQYF. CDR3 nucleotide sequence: TGTGCTAGTGGTTTAAACCCCGGGACAGGGACCCAACAGTATTTT.

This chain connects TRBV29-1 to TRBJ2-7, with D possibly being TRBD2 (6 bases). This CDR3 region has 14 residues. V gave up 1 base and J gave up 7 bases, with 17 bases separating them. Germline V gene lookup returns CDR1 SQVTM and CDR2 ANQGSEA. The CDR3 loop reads CSVEVADSYNEQYF. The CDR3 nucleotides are TGCAGCGTTGAAGTAGCGGATTCCTACAATGAGCAGTACTTC.

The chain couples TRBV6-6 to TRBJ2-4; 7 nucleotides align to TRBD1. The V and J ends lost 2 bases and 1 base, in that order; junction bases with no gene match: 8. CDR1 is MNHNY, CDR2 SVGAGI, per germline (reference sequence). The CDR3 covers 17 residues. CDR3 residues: CASSYRAGGDAKNIQYF. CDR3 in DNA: TGTGCCAGCAGTTACAGGGCAGGGGGTGACGCCAAAAACATTCAGTACTTC.

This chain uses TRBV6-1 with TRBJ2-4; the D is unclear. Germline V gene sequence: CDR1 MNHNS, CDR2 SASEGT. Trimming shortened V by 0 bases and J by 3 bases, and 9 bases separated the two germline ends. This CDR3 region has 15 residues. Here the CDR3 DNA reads TGTGCCAGCAGTGAAGCGACTGTTTACAAAAACATTCAGTACTTC. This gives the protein CASSEATVYKNIQYF.